Reported below is one TCR beta chain. Its cognate antigen is unknown. This entry belongs to a study of blood T cells in healthy people across ages. Study-level findings and limits: PBMCs were not sorted, which prevented a conclusive comparison of naive versus antigen-experienced cells. Among T cells, TCR beta diversity per million cells dropped roughly linearly as age rose.

The use of a sample-barcoded 5' primer and a J-beta primer mix characterized a second PCR of 7 to 11 cycles. TCRdb processed the 5' RACE reads anew with MiXCR; each CDR3 protein has one entry. The repertoire holds 600,000 to 1,000,000 distinct CDR3 sequences, roughly 50% seen once, with about 20% in the top ten. The sequenced sample consisted of blood. The TCR was taken from a man younger than 45 in good health.

Here the CDR3 DNA reads TGCGCCAGCAGCTTGAGGGCCGCCGGGACCATACCCGGGGAGCTGTTTTTT. Protein: CASSLRAAGTIPGELFF. This rearrangement joins TRBV5-1 to TRBJ2-2; D is tentatively TRBD1 or TRBD2 (5 bases each). Trimming removed 1 base from V and 6 bases from J, with 19 bases in between. This CDR3 region has 17 residues. CDR1 SGHRS and CDR2 YFSETQ come from the germline V gene.